These 20 T cell receptor beta chains were sequenced from one sample in a study of blood T cell repertoires in COVID-19. Measured with immunoSEQ multiplex PCR; TCRdb has only the in-frame clones, and not every one. The sample includes just over 95,000 clones, around 80% of them seen just once. Specimen: peripheral blood. The receptor set was obtained from a man older than 75 with acute or convalescent COVID-19.

This sequence joins TRBV24-1 and TRBJ2-2; a weak D match, TRBD2 (5 bases). With 1 base removed from V and 6 bases from J, the gap between germline ends came to 8 bases. The CDR3 runs to 14 residues. Germline-derived CDR1 and CDR2 are KGHDR and SFDVKD. The CDR3: CATSDFERAGELFF. The CDR3 DNA reads as TGTGCCACCAGTGATTTTGAGAGGGCCGGGGAGCTGTTTTTT.

This clone was seen a few times. The chain uses TRBV2 and TRBJ2-7; D is ambiguous. The CDR3 covers 12 residues. The germline V and J ends were trimmed by 3 bases and 6 bases, with 9 bases remaining between them. The V gene's germline CDR1 is SNHLY and CDR2 FYNNEI. In DNA, the CDR3 is TGTGCCAGCAGTGAGAGGAGATCCGAGCAGTACTTC. Translating it yields CASSERRSEQYF.

V and J are TRBV12-3 or TRBV12-4 and TRBJ1-5; D remains unclear. The CDR3 extends over 12 amino acids. V lost 2 bases and J 5 bases, leaving 4 bases between the germline ends. The CDR3 is CASSLSDQPQHF. For the CDR3, the DNA is TGTGCCAGCAGTTTAAGCGATCAGCCCCAGCATTTT.

The chain joins TRBV6-5 to TRBJ2-7, with D possibly matching TRBD1 (5 bases). With 2 bases removed from V and 7 bases from J, the gap between germline ends came to 9 bases. The germline gives CDR1 MNHEY, CDR2 SVGAGI. The CDR3 loop spans 12 amino acids. The DNA of the CDR3 is TGTGCCAGCAGTTACCTTACAGGAGAGCAGTACTTC. Its translation: CASSYLTGEQYF.

J is TRBJ2-7 and V is TRBV6-2 or TRBV6-3; TRBD1 matches at 8 bases. There are 14 residues in the CDR3. In germline, CDR1 is MNHEY, CDR2 SVGEGT. V lost 6 bases and J lost 3; bases outside the gene matches: 7. The CDR3 nucleotides are TGTGCCAGCAGCAGACAGGGGTCCTACTACGAGCAGTACTTC. Translating gives CASSRQGSYYEQYF.

The gene calls are TRBV5-1 and TRBJ2-1; possible D gene TRBD1, 5 bases. The CDR3 has 13 amino acids. With 2 bases removed from V and 4 bases from J, the gap between germline ends came to 7 bases. Per germline, CDR1 SGHRS and CDR2 YFSETQ. This chain's CDR3 is CASSLQDYNEQFF. Written as DNA, the CDR3 is TGCGCCAGCAGCTTACAGGATTACAATGAGCAGTTCTTC.

The chain employs TRBV19 and TRBJ2-2, with 7 bases matching TRBD1. The V segment lost 8 bases and the J segment 0 bases; nucleotides outside the gene matches: 9. The CDR3 sequence is 16 residues long. The germline V gene has CDR1 LNHDA and CDR2 SQIVND (reference sequence). The CDR3 nucleotides are TGTGCCAGTCGGAGACAGGGCGACGCGAACACCGGGGAGCTGTTTTTT. Amino acid sequence: CASRRQGDANTGELFF.

The V gene is TRBV12-3 or TRBV12-4, the J gene TRBJ1-4; D gene uncertain. Trimming took off 8 bases at V and 8 bases at J, with 12 bases between the two ends. The CDR3 consists of 12 residues. The CDR3 DNA is TGTGCCAGCTCCTACTGGTCGGAAAAACTGTTTTTT. Its translation is CASSYWSEKLFF.

This chain connects TRBV28 to TRBJ2-1; 9 nucleotides match TRBD1. In germline, CDR1 is MDHEN, CDR2 SYDVKM. V shed 6 bases, J shed 2 bases, and the junction held 20 bases outside the gene matches. The length of the CDR3 is 20 residues. The DNA for the CDR3 is TGTGCCAGCAGCCATAATTTGGGGAACAGGGGGCCACTAACCTACAATGAGCAGTTCTTC. Its translation: CASSHNLGNRGPLTYNEQFF.

This sequence joins TRBV3-1 (or the pseudogene TRBV3-2) and TRBJ1-2; D may be TRBD1 (6 bases). Trimming removed 4 bases from V and 4 bases from J, with 13 bases in between. The CDR3 runs 14 residues. The germline V gene has CDR1 LGHDT and CDR2 YNNKEL (reference sequence). CDR3: CASSPRQETYGYTF. In DNA form, the CDR3 reads TGTGCCAGCAGCCCCCGACAGGAGACCTATGGCTACACCTTC.

This sequence joins TRBV11-2 and TRBJ1-5; D is ambiguous. The V gene's germline CDR1 is SGHAT and CDR2 FQNNGV. The V end was cut by 8 bases, the J end by 3 bases, with 11 bases between. The CDR3 contains 13 residues. The CDR3 DNA reads TGTGCCAGCGCTAGAGGCATCAATCAGCCCCAGCATTTT. As protein: CASARGINQPQHF.

The chain links TRBV19 to TRBJ2-3; TRBD2 is a possible D gene (6 bases). The germline V gene has CDR1 LNHDA and CDR2 SQIVND (reference sequence). The CDR3 is 13 amino acids. V dropped 7 bases and J dropped 3 bases, with 11 bases sitting between them. CDR3: CASIPRGTDTQYF. Here the CDR3 DNA reads TGTGCCAGTATCCCTCGGGGGACAGATACGCAGTATTTT. Looking up the rest from reference TRBV19 and TRBJ2-3 gives the full variable domain: DGGITQSPKYLFRKEGQNVTLSCEQNLNHDAMYWYRQDPGQGLRLIYYSQIVNDFQKGDIAEGYSVSREKKESFPLTVTSAQKNPTAFYLCASIPRGTDTQYFGPGTRLTVL.

The J gene is TRBJ2-2, the V gene TRBV30; the D gene is possibly TRBD1 (6 bases). The CDR3 sequence is 14 residues long. The germline V and J ends were trimmed by 0 bases and 6 bases, with 11 bases remaining between them. Germline CDR1 GTSNPN, CDR2 SVGIG (reference sequence). CDR3 loop: CAWSVIRGSGELFF. The CDR3 DNA is TGTGCCTGGAGTGTAATTAGGGGGTCCGGGGAGCTGTTTTTT.

This clone was observed a handful of times. The chain joins TRBV4-3 to TRBJ2-2, with TRBD1 identical over 7 bases. After removal of 3 bases from V and 4 bases from J, the junction contained 5 bases not matched to a gene. Germline V CDR1 and CDR2: LGHNA, YSLEER. There are 15 residues in the CDR3. Here the CDR3 reads CASSHRTGPTGELFF. The CDR3 DNA is TGCGCCAGCAGCCATCGGACAGGACCCACCGGGGAGCTGTTTTTT.

This clone was seen a few times. The chain links TRBV5-4 to TRBJ1-2, with D unclear. Germline V CDR1 and CDR2: SGHNT, YYREEE (reference sequence). This CDR3 is built from 13 residues. V was clipped by 1 base and J by 2 bases, with 6 bases between them. The CDR3 DNA sequence: TGTGCCAGCAGCTTGATGAGCAACTATGGCTACACCTTC. It codes for CASSLMSNYGYTF.

The table lists this clone with a few counts. The V call is TRBV4-3, the J call TRBJ1-4, with 7 bases lining up with TRBD1. CDR1 is LGHNA and CDR2 is YSLEER in the germline V gene. This CDR3 is built from 15 residues. V lost 4 bases, J lost 1 base, and 3 bases stayed unmatched. DNA for the CDR3: TGCGCCAGCAGCCCGCAGGGGGGAACTAATGAAAAACTGTTTTTT. Protein: CASSPQGGTNEKLFF.

This sequence joins TRBV27 and TRBJ2-3; 8 bases align to TRBD1. Trimming cost V 2 bases and J 6 bases; bases outside gene matches: 4. CDR1 and CDR2 from the germline V gene are MNHEY and SMNVEV (reference sequence). The CDR3 totals 14 residues. DNA for the CDR3: TGTGCCAGCAGTTTACGGCAGGGGGCGGATACGCAGTATTTT. As protein: CASSLRQGADTQYF.

V and J are TRBV2 and TRBJ2-7; D perhaps matches TRBD1 (5 bases). Trimming took 4 bases from V and 5 from J, leaving 12 bases between them. CDR1 SNHLY and CDR2 FYNNEI come from the germline V gene. CDR3 length: 13 residues. The CDR3 loop is CASSGQGLDEQYF. The DNA of the CDR3 is TGTGCCAGCAGTGGTCAGGGCTTGGACGAGCAGTACTTC.

V and J are TRBV6-2 or TRBV6-3 and TRBJ1-5; perhaps TRBD1 as D (5 bases). Germline V lookup: CDR1 MNHEY, CDR2 SVGEGT. The CDR3 is 17 amino acids. V lost 2 bases and J 7 bases, leaving 21 bases between the germline ends. The chain's CDR3 is CASSYPPSGTPEQPQHF. CDR3 nucleotides: TGTGCCAGCAGTTACCCCCCTTCCGGGACTCCGGAACAGCCCCAGCATTTT.

The rearrangement joins TRBV18 to TRBJ1-5; D might be TRBD1 (6 bases). There are 16 residues in the CDR3. The germline V gene has CDR1 KGHSH and CDR2 LQKENI. The V and J ends lost 3 bases and 4 bases respectively, with 16 bases between them. The CDR3 region is CASSPNTTGNNQPQHF. Written as DNA, the CDR3 is TGTGCCAGCTCACCTAACACTACAGGGAATAATCAGCCCCAGCATTTT.